This TCR beta chain was observed in a study of T-cell memory formation after mild COVID-19. Study-level findings and limits: The study found contracting CD4+ clones mainly in CM and EM and contracting CD8+ clones in EMRA.

In its sample, this clonotype was seen a few times. Its antigen is not known. The germline gives CDR1 SGHVS, CDR2 FNYEAQ. The V and J ends lost 3 bases and 0 bases respectively, with 21 bases between them. This CDR3 is 20 amino acids long. TCRdb ran MiXCR on the 5' RACE reads and lists one entry per CDR3 protein. This sample yields 150,000 or so distinct CDR3 sequences, of which 14% are seen a single time; roughly 13% belongs to the top ten. The TCR sequence derives from an adult woman who had mild COVID-19 (a few samples of this study predate the infection). Cell type and time point are not known. The chain links TRBV7-6 to TRBJ2-6, with D hard to call. Sequenced: PBMCs or a T cell subset sorted from them (not recorded which). The CDR3 region is CASSFRPQGLVVSGANVLTF. In nucleotides, the CDR3 is TGTGCCAGCAGCTTTCGACCTCAAGGTCTAGTAGTCTCTGGGGCCAACGTCCTGACTTTC.